Below are 5 T cell receptor beta chains sequenced from a single sample in a study of T cell repertoires in cytomegalovirus infection. TCRdb fed the reads into MiXCR, producing one record per CDR3 protein. The table lists 300,000 or so distinct CDR3 sequences, under 30% of them singletons. The source material was PBMCs. The source of these receptors is a human donor in good health (CMV status not recorded). Some clones in this sample may be carry-over from other donors' samples.

The J gene is TRBJ2-7, the V gene TRBV20-1; 8 bases are a match to TRBD1. This CDR3 contains 15 residues. V lost 6 bases, J lost 3 bases, and 13 bases stayed unmatched. CDR1 is DFQATT, CDR2 SNEGSKA, per germline (reference sequence). The CDR3, as DNA: TGCAGTGCAGGGATACCGGGACAGGTCGGCTACGAGCAGTACTTC. Protein product: CSAGIPGQVGYEQYF.

The CDR3, as DNA: TGCAGCGTTGAGTTATGGAAGGGGGCATACAATGAGCAGTTCTTC. Translation gives CSVELWKGAYNEQFF. V usage is TRBV29-1 and J usage is TRBJ2-1; 7 bases are a match to TRBD1. V was pared by 3 bases and J by 4 bases, with 9 bases of the junction left unmatched. This CDR3 contains 15 residues. Germline loops: CDR1 SQVTM, CDR2 ANQGSEA.

This clonotype was observed many times. The chain links TRBV29-1 to TRBJ2-2; D is ambiguous. Germline CDR1 SQVTM, CDR2 ANQGSEA. This CDR3 is built from 12 residues. With 3 bases removed from V and 5 bases from J, the gap between germline ends came to 7 bases. The DNA of the CDR3 is TGCAGCGTTGAGTACGGGACCGGGGAGCTGTTTTTT. Amino acids: CSVEYGTGELFF.

The V call is TRBV5-1, the J call TRBJ2-2; possibly TRBD1 for D (6 bases). The CDR3 sequence is 17 residues long. V gave up 5 bases and J gave up 4 bases, with 21 bases separating them. Germline loops: CDR1 SGHRS, CDR2 YFSETQ. The CDR3 reads CASRHQMTGPGTGELFF. As DNA, the CDR3 is TGCGCCAGCAGACACCAGATGACAGGCCCGGGCACCGGGGAGCTGTTTTTT.

The sample holds many counts of this clonotype. This chain joins TRBV7-2 and TRBJ1-3, with 7 bases aligning to TRBD1. This CDR3 region has 15 residues. V trimming: 2 bases; J trimming: 4 bases; junction bases outside the gene matches: 5. Germline V gives CDR1 SGHTA, CDR2 FQGNSA. DNA for the CDR3: TGTGCCAGCAGCTTATTTCAGGGGGGGGGAAACACCATATATTTT. Protein sequence: CASSLFQGGGNTIYF.